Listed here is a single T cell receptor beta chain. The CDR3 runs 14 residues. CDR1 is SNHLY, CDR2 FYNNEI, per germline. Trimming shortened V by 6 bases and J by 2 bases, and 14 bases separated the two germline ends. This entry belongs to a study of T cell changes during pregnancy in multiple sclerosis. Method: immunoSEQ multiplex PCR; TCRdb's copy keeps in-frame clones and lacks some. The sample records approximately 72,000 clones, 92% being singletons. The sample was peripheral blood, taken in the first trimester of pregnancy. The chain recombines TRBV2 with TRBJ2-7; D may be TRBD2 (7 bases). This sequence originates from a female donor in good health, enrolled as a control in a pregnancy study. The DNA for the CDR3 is TGTGCCAGCAGCGAAAGGGGGGGAGCCTACGAGCAGTACTTC. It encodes CASSERGGAYEQYF.